The 10 T cell receptor beta chains below come from one sample, sequenced in a study of blood T cell repertoires in COVID-19. Some clones are missing from TCRdb's copy, which holds only in-frame ones; the method was immunoSEQ multiplex PCR. This table has 210,000 or so clones, about 90% appearing once. Sequencing was done on a sample of peripheral blood. Receptor source: a woman in her forties or fifties with acute or convalescent COVID-19.

The rearrangement uses TRBV4-2 and TRBJ2-1; 15 positions match TRBD2. This CDR3 contains 17 residues. Losses at the gene ends were 4 bases for V and 6 bases for J; bases not matched to a gene: 7. Germline V gene data show CDR1 as LGHNA and CDR2 as YNFKEQ. CDR3 loop: CASSLLGTSGGFNEQFF. The CDR3 DNA reads TGTGCCAGCAGCCTCCTAGGGACTAGCGGGGGGTTCAATGAGCAGTTCTTC.

This chain joins TRBV24-1 and TRBJ2-4; TRBD1 is a possible D gene (6 bases). Germline-derived CDR1 and CDR2 are KGHDR and SFDVKD. The CDR3 is 13 amino acids. The V end was cut by 9 bases, the J end by 8 bases, with 16 bases between. In nucleotides, the CDR3 is TGTGCCACCTCCCCCCCACAGGGAGACATTCAGTACTTC. Its protein is CATSPPQGDIQYF.

The chain recombines TRBV6-2 or TRBV6-3 with TRBJ2-2; tentative D call: TRBD2 (5 bases). V lost 2 bases and J 4 bases, leaving 5 bases between the germline ends. The CDR3 covers 13 residues. Germline CDR1 reads MNHEY; CDR2 reads SVGEGT. CDR3 residues: CASSYGSTGELFF. The CDR3 nucleotides are TGTGCCAGCAGTTACGGGAGCACCGGGGAGCTGTTTTTT.

This clone was found once. The chain links TRBV7-9 to TRBJ2-5; D remains ambiguous. The CDR3 runs 16 residues. V was shortened by 5 bases and J by 5 bases, with 21 bases between the two germline ends. Germline values: CDR1 SEHNR, CDR2 FQNEAQ (reference sequence). The CDR3 DNA reads TGTGCCAGCAGCGCCCCCGGAGTGGGTCTCCGGGAGACCCAGTACTTC. This codes for CASSAPGVGLRETQYF.

The chain recombines TRBV6-6 with TRBJ1-1; D unclear. V dropped 6 bases and J dropped 1 base, with 12 bases sitting between them. From germline, CDR1 is MNHNY and CDR2 SVGAGI (reference sequence). The CDR3 is made up of 14 amino acids. The CDR3 DNA sequence: TGTGCCAGCAGCCCCGGAGGCCCGAACACTGAAGCTTTCTTT. It is translated as CASSPGGPNTEAFF.

J is TRBJ2-7 and V is TRBV11-3; TRBD2 matches 10 bases. Trimming cost V 6 bases and J 3 bases; bases outside gene matches: 8. Germline CDR1 reads SGHNT; CDR2 reads YENEEA. The CDR3 covers 15 residues. This CDR3 reads CASSLRGTSDYEQYF. The CDR3 DNA is TGTGCCAGCAGTCTAAGAGGGACTAGCGACTACGAGCAGTACTTC.

V is TRBV27 and J is TRBJ1-2; perhaps TRBD1 as D (5 bases). Germline V gene sequence: CDR1 MNHEY, CDR2 SMNVEV (reference sequence). There are 14 residues in the CDR3. V was pared by 4 bases and J by 7 bases, with 16 bases between. The CDR3: CASSYGGVRGGYTF. The CDR3, as DNA: TGTGCCAGCAGTTATGGAGGGGTTCGGGGTGGCTACACCTTC.

This clone was detected once. V and J are TRBV5-1 and TRBJ2-3; 9 nucleotides line up with TRBD2. V dropped 0 bases and J dropped 7; count of bases not matched to a gene: 6. Germline values: CDR1 SGHRS, CDR2 YFSETQ. The CDR3 consists of 15 residues. The CDR3 reads CASSLDAGGPNTQYF. In nucleotides, the CDR3 is TGCGCCAGCAGCTTGGATGCGGGAGGGCCGAATACGCAGTATTTT.

The chain employs TRBV3-1 (or the pseudogene TRBV3-2) and TRBJ2-5; 12 nucleotides line up with TRBD2. The CDR3 is 18 residues long. Trimming took 1 base from V and 2 from J; bases not matched to a gene: 8. Germline V gene sequence: CDR1 LGHDT, CDR2 YNNKEL (reference sequence). In DNA, the CDR3 is TGTGCCAGCAGCCAAGGAAAACTAGCGGGGGGAAGACAAGAGACCCAGTACTTC. It translates to CASSQGKLAGGRQETQYF.

The chain joins TRBV3-1 (or the pseudogene TRBV3-2) to TRBJ2-1; no reliable D call. Per the germline V gene, CDR1 is LGHDT and CDR2 is YNNKEL (reference sequence). V gave up 1 base and J gave up 10 bases, with 11 bases separating them. The CDR3 is made up of 13 amino acids. CDR3 amino acids: CASSQARSQEQFF. The CDR3 DNA is TGTGCCAGCAGCCAAGCTAGGAGTCAAGAGCAGTTCTTC.